A selection of T cell receptor beta chains follows, all from one sample in a study of blood T cell repertoires in COVID-19. Produced via immunoSEQ multiplex PCR; TCRdb's table is partial and in-frame only. Of about 90,000 clones listed, 80% are singletons. Sequenced input: peripheral blood. These receptors were taken from a woman in her 70s with acute or convalescent COVID-19. Both conserved end residues are part of each CDR3. A D gene is named only where the DNA matches it firmly. Rows may omit the clone size; those that give it use once, few, many or a size class.

v_call,j_call,clone_size,d_call,cdr3_aa,cdr3_nt
TRBV27,TRBJ2-3,.,TRBD2,CASTPLRGGSGGASHTQYF,TGTGCCAGCACCCCACTACGCGGGGGAAGCGGGGGGGCATCCCATACGCAGTATTTT
TRBV7-2,TRBJ2-3,few,TRBD2,CASSSSGTRGTAQYF,TGTGCCAGCAGCTCCTCCGGGACTAGGGGTACGGCGCAGTATTTT
TRBV5-1,TRBJ2-1,.,TRBD2,CASSGLAGGRDEQFF,TGCGCCAGCAGCGGGCTAGCGGGGGGGCGCGATGAGCAGTTCTTC
TRBV28,TRBJ1-5,.,.,CASSPRTGNQPQHF,TGTGCCAGCAGTCCGCGGACAGGCAATCAGCCCCAGCATTTT
TRBV12-3/TRBV12-4,TRBJ2-2,.,.,CASSLAGTGELFF,TGTGCCAGCAGTTTGGCCGGGACCGGGGAGCTGTTTTTT
TRBV9,TRBJ2-1,.,TRBD1,CASSGWTGSYNEQFF,TGTGCCAGCAGCGGATGGACAGGGAGCTACAATGAGCAGTTCTTC
TRBV7-8,TRBJ1-6,.,.,CASSLITGKNSPLHF,TGTGCCAGCAGCTTAATCACAGGGAAAAATTCACCCCTCCACTTT
TRBV28,TRBJ1-5,.,TRBD1,CASSLTTGVRSNQPQHF,TGTGCCAGCAGTTTGACGACAGGGGTTCGTAGCAATCAGCCCCAGCATTTT
TRBV28,TRBJ2-7,.,.,CASSFVHFGTGSYEQYF,TGTGCCAGCAGTTTTGTACACTTCGGGACTGGATCCTACGAGCAGTACTTC
TRBV9,TRBJ2-1,.,.,CASSVDPWVGSYNEQFF,TGTGCCAGCAGCGTAGATCCTTGGGTCGGGTCCTACAATGAGCAGTTCTTC
TRBV18,TRBJ1-6,.,.,CASSPRQERNSPLHF,TGTGCCAGCTCACCCCGACAGGAGCGGAATTCACCCCTCCACTTT
TRBV3-1/TRBV3-2,TRBJ1-1,.,.,CASRRGGEAFF,TGTGCCAGTAGGAGGGGCGGTGAAGCTTTCTTT
TRBV11-2,TRBJ1-4,.,.,CASSLEARFRGGELFF,TGTGCCAGCAGCTTAGAAGCAAGATTTCGCGGAGGGGAACTGTTTTTT
TRBV5-4,TRBJ2-1,.,TRBD2,CASSPGTSGPYNEQFF,TGTGCCAGCAGCCCCGGGACTAGCGGGCCTTACAATGAGCAGTTCTTC
TRBV15,TRBJ1-5,medium-sized,.,CATSRGDFNQPQHF,TGTGCCACCAGCAGAGGGGACTTCAATCAGCCCCAGCATTTT
TRBV12-3/TRBV12-4,TRBJ2-1,few,TRBD2,CASSSGRYNEQFF,TGTGCCAGCAGTAGCGGGAGGTACAATGAGCAGTTCTTC
TRBV30,TRBJ1-6,.,.,CAWSAGYNSPLHF,TGTGCCTGGAGTGCGGGATATAATTCACCCCTCCACTTT
TRBV7-9,TRBJ2-1,.,TRBD1,CASSQDRAHEQFF,TGTGCCAGCAGCCAAGACAGGGCCCATGAGCAGTTCTTC
TRBV3-1/TRBV3-2,TRBJ2-1,.,TRBD2,CASSQVLTVSGRALF,TGTGCCAGCAGCCAAGTCCTGACAGTCAGCGGGAGGGCCCTCTTC
TRBV28,TRBJ1-5,.,.,CASSFRGAPGNQPQHF,TGTGCCAGCAGTTTTCGAGGAGCGCCCGGCAATCAGCCCCAGCATTTT
TRBV7-3,TRBJ2-7,.,TRBD2,CASSFSGGEQYF,TGTGCCAGCAGCTTTTCGGGGGGAGAGCAGTACTTC
TRBV28,TRBJ1-1,.,.,CASSLTSGFWEAFF,TGTGCCAGCAGTTTGACTTCGGGATTCTGGGAAGCTTTCTTT
TRBV6-5,TRBJ1-5,.,TRBD1,CASRREPTGYQPQHF,TGTGCCAGCAGGAGGGAACCGACAGGGTATCAGCCCCAGCATTTT
TRBV2,TRBJ2-1,.,TRBD1,CASRHAGTGGYNEQFF,TGTGCCAGCAGACACGCCGGGACAGGAGGATACAATGAGCAGTTCTTC
TRBV19,TRBJ1-3,.,.,CASSSGVAGNTIYF,TGTGCCAGTAGTTCAGGGGTCGCCGGAAACACCATATATTTT
TRBV2,TRBJ1-5,few,.,CASSGVQVNQPQHF,TGTGCCAGCAGTGGGGTACAGGTCAATCAGCCCCAGCATTTT
TRBV11-2,TRBJ2-5,.,.,CASSSSPDTRRTQYF,TGTGCCAGCAGTTCCTCCCCAGATACAAGAAGGACCCAGTACTTC
TRBV19,TRBJ2-3,.,TRBD1,CATAWGQGSSDTQYF,TGTGCCACGGCGTGGGGACAGGGAAGTTCGGATACGCAGTATTTT
TRBV11-3,TRBJ2-1,.,TRBD2,CASSSGGGMGHNEQFF,TGTGCCAGCAGTTCGGGAGGAGGGATGGGACACAATGAGCAGTTCTTC